Each of the 22 T cell receptor beta chains below was sequenced from the same sample in a study of blood T cell repertoires in COVID-19. Repertoires were generated with immunoSEQ multiplex PCR, while TCRdb's copy carries only in-frame clones and drops some. The sample has fewer than 200,000 clones; approximately 87% are singletons. Sequencing input: PBMCs or T cells enriched from blood (not recorded which). The origin of the receptors is a woman aged 50 to 60 who had recovered from COVID-19.

This clone was observed a handful of times. The chain joins TRBV7-3 to TRBJ1-1, with D tentatively TRBD1 (5 bases). V was shortened by 2 bases and J by 0 bases, with 7 bases between the two germline ends. CDR3 length: 14 residues. Germline loops: CDR1 SGHTA, CDR2 FQGTGA. CDR3 bases: TGTGCCAGCAGCTTAGGACATATGAACACTGAAGCTTTCTTT. Translating gives CASSLGHMNTEAFF.

This chain uses TRBV6-1 with TRBJ1-2; D is possibly TRBD1 (5 bases). The CDR3 extends over 16 amino acids. Trimming took 2 bases from V and 1 from J, leaving 14 bases between them. From germline, CDR1 is MNHNS and CDR2 SASEGT. CDR3 sequence (DNA): TGTGCCAGCAGTGAACGGGGGACTCGGGATAACTATGGCTACACCTTC. This codes for CASSERGTRDNYGYTF.

The chain couples TRBV5-5 to TRBJ1-5; no clear D. Trimming stripped 2 bases from V and 6 bases from J, with 9 bases between. This CDR3 region has 13 residues. Germline V gives CDR1 SGHKS, CDR2 YYEKEE (reference sequence). The chain's CDR3 is CASSFQVSQPQHF. CDR3 sequence (DNA): TGTGCCAGCAGCTTCCAGGTCAGTCAGCCCCAGCATTTT.

This clone has just a few counts. The CDR3 bases are TGTGCCAGCAGTCGCAGACAGGGGGCGGGAGGGGCCAACGTCCTGACTTTC. Its protein product is CASSRRQGAGGANVLTF. The chain couples TRBV6-6 to TRBJ2-6, with 10 bases aligning to TRBD1. CDR3 size: 17 residues. Germline-derived CDR1 and CDR2 are MNHNY and SVGAGI (reference sequence). Germline trimming cut 5 bases from V and 4 bases from J; bases unmatched to any gene: 8.

V and J are TRBV27 and TRBJ1-5, with D tentatively TRBD1 (5 bases). Between the trimmed V and J ends, which lost 1 base and 2 bases, there was a span of 6 bases. CDR1 MNHEY and CDR2 SMNVEV come from the germline V gene (reference sequence). CDR3 size: 14 residues. This CDR3 reads CASSLFRGNQPQHF. CDR3 nucleotide sequence: TGTGCCAGCAGTTTATTCAGGGGCAATCAGCCCCAGCATTTT.

V and J are TRBV19 and TRBJ1-1; D perhaps matches TRBD1 (5 bases). The CDR3 has 13 amino acids. Trimming cost V 6 bases and J 1 base, with 9 bases left between them. Germline V CDR1 and CDR2: LNHDA, SQIVND (reference sequence). The CDR3, as DNA: TGTGCCAGTAGATTGGGGGGGAACACTGAAGCTTTCTTT. It is translated as CASRLGGNTEAFF.

This clone was observed a handful of times. The rearrangement links TRBV21-1 to TRBJ2-7; no DNA check was done on the table's D call, TRBD1. TRBV21-1 is listed as a pseudogene. This CDR3 has 14 amino acids. The CDR3 sequence is CASSPDTPSYEQYV. The CDR3 DNA is TGTGCCAGCAGTCCGGACACCCCGTCCTACGAGCAGTACGTC.

The gene calls are TRBV19 and TRBJ2-5; TRBD2 aligns across 12 bases. The CDR3 spans 18 residues. The germline CDR1 and CDR2 sequences are LNHDA and SQIVND (reference sequence). The V gene end was trimmed by 4 bases and the J gene end by 2 bases; junction bases not matched to a gene: 11. The chain's CDR3 is CASSTAGPGLAGQETQYF. Here the CDR3 DNA reads TGTGCCAGTAGTACCGCGGGGCCGGGACTAGCGGGTCAAGAGACCCAGTACTTC.

The rearrangement joins TRBV6-6 to TRBJ1-2, with D unresolved. Germline CDR1 is MNHNY and CDR2 is SVGAGI (reference sequence). This CDR3 region has 14 residues. Trimming took 5 bases from V and 2 from J, leaving 12 bases between them. Written as DNA, the CDR3 is TGTGCCAGCAGTCCCTCTCCCCTCAACTATGGCTACACCTTC. The encoded protein is CASSPSPLNYGYTF.

V usage is TRBV6-5 and J usage is TRBJ2-1; no firm D call. V shed 6 bases and J shed 4 bases, with 4 bases lying between them. The germline gives CDR1 MNHEY, CDR2 SVGAGI. The length of the CDR3 is 11 residues. The CDR3 loop reads CASRLYNEQFF. CDR3 bases: TGTGCCAGCAGACTTTACAATGAGCAGTTCTTC.

The chain employs TRBV5-8 and TRBJ2-7; D not resolved. CDR3 length: 11 residues. CDR1 is SGHTS, CDR2 YDEGEE, per germline. V was shortened by 4 bases and J by 7 bases, with 9 bases between the two germline ends. In nucleotides, the CDR3 is TGTGCCAGCAGCCGCGGATGGGAGCAGTACGTC. It yields the protein CASSRGWEQYV.

This CDR3 is CASSMSWTQSTNEKLFF. The CDR3 nucleotides read TGTGCCAGTAGTATGAGCTGGACACAGTCAACTAATGAAAAACTGTTTTTT. This sequence joins TRBV19 and TRBJ1-4; D is perhaps TRBD1 (5 bases). The V end lost 3 bases, the J end lost 0 bases, and 14 bases lay between the germline ends. The germline V gene encodes CDR1 LNHDA and CDR2 SQIVND (reference sequence). The CDR3 totals 17 residues. The full variable domain, rest sourced from reference TRBV19 and TRBJ1-4, is DGGITQSPKYLFRKEGQNVTLSCEQNLNHDAMYWYRQDPGQGLRLIYYSQIVNDFQKGDIAEGYSVSREKKESFPLTVTSAQKNPTAFYLCASSMSWTQSTNEKLFFGSGTQLSVL.

V usage is TRBV4-2 and J usage is TRBJ1-5; 9 bases are a match to TRBD1. The CDR3 loop spans 15 amino acids. Germline trimming cut 9 bases from V and 9 bases from J; bases unmatched to any gene: 15. The germline gives CDR1 LGHNA, CDR2 YNFKEQ. CDR3 in amino acids: CASKNGPGQGLPQHF. The CDR3, as DNA: TGTGCCAGTAAGAATGGGCCGGGACAGGGACTGCCCCAGCATTTT.

This chain uses TRBV27 with TRBJ1-1; D possibly corresponds to TRBD1 (6 bases). CDR1 and CDR2 from the germline V gene are MNHEY and SMNVEV (reference sequence). V gave up 7 bases and J gave up 2 bases, with 14 bases separating them. The length of the CDR3 is 14 residues. The CDR3 nucleotides are TGTGCCAGCAAGACTCCACAGGGAAACACTGAAGCTTTCTTT. Amino acid sequence: CASKTPQGNTEAFF.

A note on this clone: Other DNA sequences of this sample code for an identical CDR3. The CDR3 is CASSFLNQPQHF. The CDR3 DNA reads TGTGCCAGCAGTTTCCTCAATCAGCCCCAGCATTTT. The gene calls are TRBV27 and TRBJ1-5; no clear D gene. Trimming shortened V by 3 bases and J by 3 bases, and 3 bases separated the two germline ends. Per the germline V gene, CDR1 is MNHEY and CDR2 is SMNVEV (reference sequence). CDR3 length equals 12 residues.

The genes are TRBV7-8 and TRBJ2-7; 8 bases are shared with TRBD2. V dropped 5 bases and J dropped 4; count of bases not matched to a gene: 7. Germline V CDR1 and CDR2: SGHVS, FQNEAQ. This CDR3 spans 14 amino acids. The CDR3 loop reads CASSHRGGGYEQYV. For the CDR3, the DNA is TGTGCCAGCAGCCATCGGGGGGGTGGGTACGAGCAGTACGTC.

V is TRBV7-9 and J is TRBJ1-3, with unresolved D. V gave up 4 bases and J gave up 0 bases, with 10 bases separating them. The V gene's germline CDR1 is SEHNR and CDR2 FQNEAQ (reference sequence). There are 15 residues in the CDR3. CDR3 in amino acids: CASSSPRVSGNTIYF. The CDR3 DNA reads TGTGCCAGCAGCTCACCTAGAGTCTCTGGAAACACCATATATTTT.

This chain links TRBV3-1 (or the pseudogene TRBV3-2) with TRBJ1-6; no firm D call. Germline V gene lookup returns CDR1 LGHDT and CDR2 YNNKEL (reference sequence). The CDR3 covers 16 residues. V lost 6 bases and J 1 base, leaving 13 bases between the germline ends. CDR3 residues: CASRNLARSYNSPLHF. The DNA of the CDR3 is TGTGCCAGCAGAAATCTCGCCAGGTCCTATAATTCACCCCTCCACTTT.

The genes are TRBV6-5 and TRBJ2-2; D gene ambiguous. Germline V gene sequence: CDR1 MNHEY, CDR2 SVGAGI. The CDR3 covers 14 residues. The V end was cut by 5 bases, the J end by 4 bases, with 11 bases between. DNA of the CDR3: TGTGCCAGCAGTCGTACATCGTCCACCGGGGAGCTGTTTTTT. Residues: CASSRTSSTGELFF.

This clone occurred once. The chain joins TRBV7-9 to TRBJ1-4, with D unclear. Between the trimmed V and J ends, which lost 1 base and 11 bases, there was a span of 8 bases. CDR1 SEHNR and CDR2 FQNEAQ come from the germline V gene (reference sequence). The CDR3 spans 12 residues. The CDR3 sequence: CASSLGREKLFF. CDR3 DNA sequence: TGTGCCAGCAGCTTAGGTCGCGAGAAACTGTTTTTT.

The chain uses TRBV5-6 and TRBJ1-2; 8 nucleotides agree with TRBD1. The CDR3 extends over 17 amino acids. V was pared by 0 bases and J by 6 bases, with 13 bases of the junction left unmatched. Germline lookup yields CDR1 SGHDT and CDR2 YYEEEE. The CDR3 here is CASSLAGRDRRSDGYTF. Written as DNA, the CDR3 is TGTGCCAGCAGCTTGGCTGGCAGGGACAGGAGGAGCGATGGCTACACCTTC.

In this sample, this clone turned up once. An end of the junction does not agree with germline; a read error may underlie this. The genes are TRBV6-1 and TRBJ1-2; D remains ambiguous. This CDR3 spans 11 amino acids. Germline V gene data show CDR1 as MNHNS and CDR2 as SASEGT. CDR3 residues: CASSEAGIPHF. The CDR3 bases are TGTGCCAGCAGTGAAGCGGGCATACCCCACTTC.